The 20 T cell receptor beta chains below come from one sample, sequenced in a study of T cells after yellow fever vaccination. TCRdb re-derived calls from the 5' RACE reads in MiXCR, one entry per CDR3 protein. The sample consists of some 240,000 distinct CDR3 sequences, approximately 3.8% of them appearing once. The sample in question was PBMCs, obtained 15 days after the yellow fever booster vaccination. The source of these receptors is a man between 18 and 29 years old who received the YFV17D yellow fever vaccine.

The sample holds many counts of this clonotype. This sequence joins TRBV3-1 and TRBJ2-2; D might be TRBD1 or TRBD2, each matching 5 bases. CDR1 and CDR2 (germline): LGHDT, YNNKEL (reference sequence). CDR3 length: 18 residues. Between the trimmed V and J ends, which lost 4 bases and 7 bases, there was a span of 25 bases. The CDR3 DNA is TGTGCCAGCAGCCCCCACCCCAGGGTGGGGGACGAGGTCGGGGAGCTGTTTTTT. Translated, it gives CASSPHPRVGDEVGELFF.

In the case of this clonotype: A clone one base away is much larger, so this may be a read error. The chain uses TRBV6-6 and TRBJ1-1; no clear D gene. Trimming cost V 3 bases and J 6 bases, with 11 bases left between them. The CDR3 extends over 13 amino acids. Germline V gives CDR1 MNHNY, CDR2 SVGAGI (reference sequence). In DNA, the CDR3 is TGTGCCAGCAGTTATGGGGAGCGCTCTGAAGCTTTCTTT. Translating gives CASSYGERSEAFF.

This clonotype was counted many times. The V gene is TRBV27, the J gene TRBJ1-1; 10 bases line up with TRBD1. The CDR3 totals 16 residues. V trimming: 4 bases; J trimming: 5 bases; junction bases outside the gene matches: 10. From germline, CDR1 is MNHEY and CDR2 SMNVEV (reference sequence). The chain's CDR3 is CASSSGTGVGGTEAFF. The CDR3 coding sequence is TGTGCCAGCAGTTCCGGGACAGGGGTTGGGGGTACTGAAGCTTTCTTT.

This clonotype was picked up a small number of times. The gene calls are TRBV4-3 and TRBJ2-3; no clear D gene. The V end was cut by 0 bases, the J end by 2 bases, with 9 bases between. CDR3 length: 15 amino acids. The V gene's germline CDR1 is LGHNA and CDR2 YSLEER. The CDR3 nucleotides are TGCGCCAGCAGCCAAGAATCCAGAAACACAGATACGCAGTATTTT. Translation gives CASSQESRNTDTQYF.

This clonotype was counted many times. The chain has TRBV4-1 and TRBJ2-7, with D possibly TRBD1 on 6 matching bases. The CDR3 spans 15 residues. The germline CDR1 and CDR2 sequences are MGHRA and YSYEKL. V lost 4 bases, J lost 3 bases, and 16 bases lay in between. CDR3 in DNA: TGCGCCAGCAGCCTCCTGCCCCAGGGGATCTACGAGCAGTACTTC. It yields the protein CASSLLPQGIYEQYF.

Ten or more counts support this clonotype. The chain uses TRBV6-4 and TRBJ2-3; D is perhaps TRBD1 (6 bases). Germline CDR1 is MRHNA and CDR2 is SNTAGT. The CDR3 totals 14 residues. V lost 7 bases and J 5 bases, leaving 16 bases between the germline ends. The CDR3 DNA is TGTGCCAGCAAACCAGGGGCTGGGGGAGATACGCAGTATTTT. Protein: CASKPGAGGDTQYF.

DNA of the CDR3: TGCAGAGCTGGGGGACTAGCGGGGACCACAGATACGCAGTATTTT. It codes for CRAGGLAGTTDTQYF. The chain carries TRBV20-1 and TRBJ2-3, with TRBD2 identical over 13 bases. The CDR3 is made up of 15 amino acids. Germline values: CDR1 DFQATT, CDR2 SNEGSKA (reference sequence).

This clonotype was recorded at least ten times. The chain is built from TRBV20-1 and TRBJ2-5; no reliable D call. The V end lost 6 bases, the J end lost 9 bases, and 14 bases lay between the germline ends. Germline V gene lookup returns CDR1 DFQATT and CDR2 SNEGSKA (reference sequence). The CDR3 contains 11 residues. The CDR3 sequence: CSAGSSGAQYF. The CDR3, as DNA: TGCAGTGCGGGCTCCTCAGGAGCCCAGTACTTC.

This clonotype was found many times. V is TRBV7-3 and J is TRBJ2-7, with D possibly being TRBD2 (7 bases). Trimming left V 5 bases short and J 2 bases short, with 16 bases between. The CDR3 sequence is 15 residues long. Germline assignment: CDR1 SGHTA and CDR2 FQGTGA. The CDR3 DNA reads as TGTGCCAGCAGCCGCGAGGGGGGGATCACCTACGAGCAGTACTTC. Its translation is CASSREGGITYEQYF.

This clonotype was counted ten times or more. This chain uses TRBV12-3 or TRBV12-4 with TRBJ2-7; 12 nucleotides match TRBD2. Trimming took 2 bases from V and 2 from J; bases not matched to a gene: 1. This CDR3 contains 15 residues. The CDR3 reads CASSLLAGGTYEQYF. In DNA, the CDR3 is TGTGCCAGCAGTTTACTAGCGGGGGGGACCTACGAGCAGTACTTC.

This clonotype was observed at least ten times. V is TRBV7-6 and J is TRBJ2-5; D is perhaps TRBD1 (6 bases). CDR1 is SGHVS and CDR2 is FNYEAQ in the germline V gene. The CDR3 has 16 amino acids. The V end lost 7 bases, the J end lost 5 bases, and 23 bases lay between the germline ends. The CDR3 loop reads CASITQPGQRRETQYF. The CDR3 bases are TGTGCCAGCATCACACAACCAGGACAGCGGAGGGAGACCCAGTACTTC. Variable domain in full (rest from reference TRBV7-6 and TRBJ2-5): GAGVSQSPRYKVTKRGQDVALRCDPISGHVSLYWYRQALGQGPEFLTYFNYEAQQDKSGLPNDRFSAERPEGSISTLTIQRTEQRDSAMYRCASITQPGQRRETQYFGPGTRLLVL.

This clonotype was recorded at least ten times. This chain links TRBV6-6 with TRBJ2-3; D might be TRBD2 (6 bases). Germline values: CDR1 MNHNY, CDR2 SVGAGI (reference sequence). The CDR3 runs 14 residues. V was cut by 5 bases and J by 5 bases, with 14 bases left in between. CDR3 loop: CASSRGGGEDTQYF. The CDR3 nucleotides read TGTGCCAGCAGTAGAGGAGGAGGGGAAGATACGCAGTATTTT.

This clonotype was recorded many times. The chain combines TRBV28 with TRBJ1-2; no reliable D call. The ends were cut back, 2 bases at V and 4 bases at J, with 20 bases in the middle. The CDR3 is 17 residues long. CDR1 and CDR2 (germline): MDHEN, SYDVKM. This CDR3 is CASSLPIDLATVYGYTF. DNA for the CDR3: TGTGCCAGCAGTTTACCGATAGACCTCGCAACAGTCTATGGCTACACCTTC.

Ten or more counts support this clonotype. V and J are TRBV10-3 and TRBJ2-1; 7 bases are shared with TRBD1. CDR1 and CDR2 (germline): ENHRY, SYGVKD. The CDR3 sequence is 13 residues long. V dropped 0 bases and J dropped 10; count of bases not matched to a gene: 3. The CDR3 bases are TGTGCCATCAGTGAGTCCTTACAGGGGGAGCAGTTCTTC. This translates into CAISESLQGEQFF.

Ten or more counts support this clonotype. The chain recombines TRBV7-2 with TRBJ1-2, with TRBD1 as a possible D gene (5 bases). Germline-derived CDR1 and CDR2 are SGHTA and FQGNSA. The CDR3 is made up of 13 amino acids. V was cut by 4 bases and J by 5 bases, with 11 bases left in between. Here the CDR3 DNA reads TGTGCCAGCAGCTGGGGCCTTAAGTATGGCTACACCTTC. This gives the protein CASSWGLKYGYTF.

CDR3 bases: TGCGCCAGCAGCCGCCTCGCCGGGACGATGAACACTGAAGCTTTCTTT. It encodes CASSRLAGTMNTEAFF. The chain carries TRBV4-1 and TRBJ1-1; possible D gene TRBD1, 5 bases. The germline CDR1 and CDR2 sequences are MGHRA and YSYEKL. This CDR3 has 16 residues. V shed 4 bases and J shed 0 bases, with 15 bases lying between them.

This clonotype has ten or more counts. The gene calls are TRBV29-1 and TRBJ2-6; weak D call: TRBD1 (5 bases). Looked up from germline, CDR1 is SQVTM and CDR2 is ANQGSEA. The CDR3 runs 14 residues. V lost 6 bases and J lost 4, with 13 bases in between. The CDR3 DNA reads TGCAGCGTCCACGAAGGGGCCGGGGCCAACGTCCTGACTTTC. Translation: CSVHEGAGANVLTF.

The gene calls are TRBV5-6 and TRBJ1-5; 10 bases fit TRBD1. V gave up 0 bases and J gave up 6 bases; unmatched junction bases: 6. The CDR3 spans 16 residues. Germline CDR1 SGHDT, CDR2 YYEEEE. CDR3 in amino acids: CASSLGDRGTSQPQHF. DNA of the CDR3: TGTGCCAGCAGCTTGGGGGACAGGGGTACGAGTCAGCCCCAGCATTTT.

This clonotype was detected many times. The CDR3 spells CASGPRSFAGSDRAGELFF. The DNA for the CDR3 is TGTGCCAGCGGGCCCCGATCCTTCGCCGGAAGTGACAGGGCCGGGGAGCTGTTTTTT. The genes are TRBV12-3 or TRBV12-4 and TRBJ2-2, with 7 bases lining up with TRBD1. The CDR3 consists of 19 residues. The V gene end was trimmed by 8 bases and the J gene end by 6 bases; junction bases not matched to a gene: 24.

There are many counts of this clonotype. The CDR3 spells CASSPHGQGYGYTF. CDR3 coding DNA: TGTGCCAGCAGTCCACATGGACAGGGGTATGGCTACACCTTC. The V and J genes are TRBV28 and TRBJ1-2; 9 bases line up with TRBD1. This CDR3 contains 14 residues. Looked up from germline, CDR1 is MDHEN and CDR2 is SYDVKM. J gave up 5 bases and V 5 bases, and 6 bases lay outside the gene matches.